One and the same sample provided the 21 T cell receptor beta chains below, sequenced in a study of CD8+ T cells in alopecia areata. Treatment denoted: oral pan-JAK inhibitor, 5-10 mg twice daily. cDNA serving as the sequencing template came from extracted, reverse transcribed RNA. Data came from immunoSEQ multiplex PCR; TCRdb stores just in-frame clones and leaves some out. The table has 200,000 to 250,000 clones, around 66% seen once. Sequencing used CD4+ T cells sorted from blood, obtained at approximately week 42, from a patient treated with tofacitinib. The receptor source for this set is a human donor with alopecia areata.

The chain employs TRBV5-1 and TRBJ1-1, with D possibly being TRBD1 (6 bases). Germline V gives CDR1 SGHRS, CDR2 YFSETQ. V was clipped by 4 bases and J by 1 base, with 11 bases between them. This CDR3 comprises 14 residues. CDR3 nucleotides: TGCGCCAGCAGCCGCAGGGGAGAGAACACTGAAGCTTTCTTT. Its protein is CASSRRGENTEAFF.

The chain recombines TRBV19 with TRBJ1-5, with 7 bases that match TRBD1. The V and J ends lost 7 bases and 3 bases, in that order; junction bases with no gene match: 6. The CDR3 sequence is 14 residues long. Germline V CDR1 and CDR2: LNHDA, SQIVND (reference sequence). DNA for the CDR3: TGTGCCAGTACCCCCAGGGGGACCAATCAGCCCCAGCATTTT. Translation: CASTPRGTNQPQHF.

The V call is TRBV29-1, the J call TRBJ2-3, with a tentative D call TRBD2 (5 bases). The CDR3 covers 12 residues. Trimming left V 3 bases short and J 8 bases short, with 12 bases between. The V gene's germline CDR1 is SQVTM and CDR2 ANQGSEA. The CDR3 sequence is CSVDGGGLTQYF. The CDR3 bases are TGCAGCGTTGATGGTGGCGGGCTTACGCAGTATTTT.

The chain has TRBV11-3 and TRBJ2-1, with 12 nucleotides matching TRBD2. The CDR3 sequence is 15 residues long. V lost 2 bases, J lost 8 bases, and 4 bases stayed unmatched. CDR1 and CDR2 (germline): SGHNT, YENEEA. CDR3 sequence reads: CASSLTSGGLDEQFF. For the CDR3, the DNA is TGTGCCAGCAGCTTAACTAGCGGGGGGTTGGATGAGCAGTTCTTC.

This chain connects TRBV7-3 to TRBJ2-7; 7 bases align to TRBD1. Germline V gene data show CDR1 as SGHTA and CDR2 as FQGTGA. V lost 0 bases and J lost 5; bases outside the gene matches: 4. This CDR3 contains 14 residues. CDR3 amino acids: CASSLTGGGDEQYF. CDR3 sequence (DNA): TGTGCCAGCAGCTTAACAGGGGGCGGCGACGAGCAGTACTTC.

The chain links TRBV2 to TRBJ2-2, with TRBD2 matching 12 bases. After removal of 0 bases from V and 2 bases from J, the junction contained 4 bases not matched to a gene. CDR3 length: 18 amino acids. CDR1 is SNHLY and CDR2 is FYNNEI in the germline V gene. CDR3 residues: CASSEARGLAGNTGELFF. DNA for the CDR3: TGTGCCAGCAGTGAAGCACGGGGACTAGCGGGTAACACCGGGGAGCTGTTTTTT.

This sequence joins TRBV20-1 and TRBJ1-1; D is unclear. Germline V gene sequence: CDR1 DFQATT, CDR2 SNEGSKA (reference sequence). Between the trimmed V and J ends, which lost 5 bases and 2 bases, there was a span of 6 bases. CDR3 size: 11 residues. This CDR3 reads CSADKNTEAFF. In DNA, the CDR3 is TGCAGTGCTGATAAAAACACTGAAGCTTTCTTT.

This clone occurred a few times. The chain links TRBV2 to TRBJ2-7, with unresolved D. CDR3 length: 13 amino acids. The germline gives CDR1 SNHLY, CDR2 FYNNEI. V was shortened by 7 bases and J by 4 bases, with 14 bases between the two germline ends. CDR3 DNA: TGTGCCAGCACCGACTCTGGAACTTACGAGCAGTACTTC. It codes for CASTDSGTYEQYF. Full variable domain (rest looked up from reference TRBV2 and TRBJ2-7): EPEVTQTPSHQVTQMGQEVILRCVPISNHLYFYWYRQILGQKVEFLVSFYNNEISEKSEIFDDQFSVERPDGSNFTLKIRSTKLEDSAMYFCASTDSGTYEQYFGPGTRLTVT.

This chain joins TRBV29-1 and TRBJ1-1; D might be TRBD1 (6 bases). The CDR3 has 12 amino acids. The germline V and J ends were trimmed by 6 bases and 1 base, with 9 bases remaining between them. CDR1 SQVTM and CDR2 ANQGSEA come from the germline V gene. DNA for the CDR3: TGCAGCGTCAGGGGAACGAACACTGAAGCTTTCTTT. Its translation is CSVRGTNTEAFF.

A few counts support this clone. V is TRBV29-1 and J is TRBJ2-7; D is possibly TRBD1 (5 bases). V was pared by 4 bases and J by 3 bases, with 16 bases between. This CDR3 contains 14 residues. CDR1 and CDR2 from the germline V gene are SQVTM and ANQGSEA. CDR3 amino acids: CSVVYPGLDYEQYF. The CDR3 coding sequence is TGCAGCGTTGTATATCCAGGGCTTGACTACGAGCAGTACTTC.

This chain connects TRBV30 to TRBJ1-6, with TRBD1 identical over 11 bases. Per the germline V gene, CDR1 is GTSNPN and CDR2 is SVGIG (reference sequence). Unmatched junction bases numbered 6, after V lost 4 bases and J lost 7 bases. The CDR3 covers 15 residues. The CDR3 loop reads CAWKFGTGGNSPLHF. The CDR3 DNA is TGTGCCTGGAAGTTCGGGACAGGGGGAAATTCACCCCTCCACTTT.

The chain links TRBV7-8 to TRBJ2-1; D is undetermined. There are 14 residues in the CDR3. V was pared by 2 bases and J by 6 bases, with 11 bases between. The germline CDR1 and CDR2 sequences are SGHVS and FQNEAQ. The DNA for the CDR3 is TGTGCCAGCAGCTTAAGGTGGCTGTTCAATGAGCAGTTCTTC. Residues: CASSLRWLFNEQFF.

This chain uses TRBV6-1 with TRBJ1-2; D is perhaps TRBD1 (5 bases). V lost 1 base, J lost 6 bases, and 15 bases lay in between. Per germline, CDR1 MNHNS and CDR2 SASEGT. The CDR3 consists of 15 residues. CDR3 coding DNA: TGTGCCAGCAGTGAAGGGCCCGGGAGGGGCGATGGCTACACCTTC. This translates into CASSEGPGRGDGYTF.

This clone has a handful of counts. This chain links TRBV6-5 with TRBJ2-2; D gene unclear. Germline V lookup: CDR1 MNHEY, CDR2 SVGAGI. There are 14 residues in the CDR3. V was trimmed by 4 bases and J by 2 bases, leaving 8 bases between them. CDR3: CASSFYTNTGELFF. The CDR3 DNA is TGTGCCAGCAGTTTTTACACCAACACCGGGGAGCTGTTTTTT.

This sequence joins TRBV27 and TRBJ2-5, with unresolved D. This CDR3 comprises 15 residues. Deletions cut 5 bases from V and 0 bases from J, with 13 bases between. Germline V gives CDR1 MNHEY, CDR2 SMNVEV (reference sequence). CDR3 bases: TGTGCCAGCAGTCCCTCAATTATGTACCAAGAGACCCAGTACTTC. Its protein is CASSPSIMYQETQYF.

The CDR3 nucleotides are TGTGCCAGCAGCTTTGGACAGGGAAGGTCAGATACGCAGTATTTT. This codes for CASSFGQGRSDTQYF. The rearrangement links TRBV2 to TRBJ2-3; 8 bases map to TRBD1. This CDR3 comprises 15 residues. Germline V CDR1 and CDR2: SNHLY, FYNNEI. Trimming cost V 6 bases and J 4 bases; bases outside gene matches: 9.

The chain uses TRBV5-6 and TRBJ2-3; D is perhaps TRBD2 (5 bases). Trimming pared 4 bases from V and 5 bases from J, leaving 20 bases between. The germline CDR1 and CDR2 sequences are SGHDT and YYEEEE. The CDR3 totals 16 residues. CDR3 coding DNA: TGTGCCAGCAGCCTGGGGAGCCAATTAATGGGAGATACGCAGTATTTT. Protein sequence: CASSLGSQLMGDTQYF.

This clone qualifies as medium-sized. The chain uses TRBV6-6 and TRBJ2-2; D gene uncertain. The CDR3 consists of 12 residues. V lost 2 bases and J 4 bases, leaving 2 bases between the germline ends. Germline values: CDR1 MNHNY, CDR2 SVGAGI (reference sequence). The DNA of the CDR3 is TGTGCCAGCAGTTACGTCACCGGGGAGCTGTTTTTT. The encoded protein is CASSYVTGELFF.

The chain joins TRBV29-1 to TRBJ2-7, with D unresolved. Germline-derived CDR1 and CDR2 are SQVTM and ANQGSEA. The CDR3 totals 13 residues. Trimming stripped 4 bases from V and 2 bases from J, with 12 bases between. CDR3 residues: CSVVARFPYEQYF. The CDR3 coding sequence is TGCAGCGTTGTAGCCAGGTTCCCCTACGAGCAGTACTTC.

This clone was found a few times. V is TRBV30 and J is TRBJ1-2, with D tentatively TRBD1 (6 bases). V lost 3 bases and J 4 bases, leaving 15 bases between the germline ends. In germline, CDR1 is GTSNPN, CDR2 SVGIG (reference sequence). This CDR3 spans 14 amino acids. The CDR3 sequence: CAWRGALGSYGYTF. The CDR3 DNA reads TGTGCCTGGAGGGGGGCGCTGGGATCCTATGGCTACACCTTC.

This clone was counted a few times. The chain recombines TRBV14 with TRBJ2-2, with TRBD1 matching over 7 bases. CDR1 and CDR2 (germline): SGHDN, FVKESK. CDR3 length: 14 residues. V shed 4 bases and J 7 bases; nucleotides not matched to a gene: 6. The CDR3 sequence: CASSPQGLGGELFF. CDR3 nucleotides: TGTGCCAGCAGCCCACAGGGGCTGGGCGGGGAGCTGTTTTTT.